These 31 T cell receptor beta chains came from one sample sequenced in a study of CD8+ T cells in alopecia areata (dated by TCRdb to between 2017 and 2018). The time point tag for this specimen amounts to: less than 30 weeks on oral tofacitinib. The meaning of the sample's treatment or condition label: oral pan-JAK inhibitor, 5-10 mg twice daily. Receptor amplification or capture employed the immunoSEQ multiplex PCR assay. RNA was extracted from all samples and reverse transcribed into cDNA as template for TCR sequencing. The table comes from immuneACCESS by way of TCRdb, which keeps in-frame sequences with V and J called. Part of the clones is missing from these tables; in studies checked, under half for an unresolved V gene and the rest for unknown reasons. Across this sample there are over 150,000 clones, with roughly 60% seen only once. The top ten clonotypes cover more than 13% of the sample.

This sample comprised CD4+ T cells sorted from blood, obtained at week 24, from a patient treated with tofacitinib. These receptor sequences come from a human donor with alopecia areata.

This clone has a single count. The chain couples TRBV29-1 to TRBJ1-5, with D possibly TRBD1 on 5 matching bases. Trimming removed 4 bases from V and 5 bases from J, with 12 bases in between. Per the germline V gene, CDR1 is SQVTM and CDR2 is ANQGSEA. The CDR3 is made up of 13 amino acids. The CDR3 here is CSVGGTPDQPQHF. CDR3 DNA sequence: TGCAGCGTTGGGGGGACCCCCGATCAGCCCCAGCATTTT.

The chain recombines TRBV5-1 with TRBJ2-7; TRBD1 aligns across 10 bases. Germline loops: CDR1 SGHRS, CDR2 YFSETQ. Unmatched junction bases numbered 6, after V lost 1 base and J lost 5 bases. This CDR3 is built from 15 residues. CDR3 sequence (DNA): TGCGCCAGCAGCTTGTCGGGACAGGGGCAAAACGAGCAGTACTTC. Translating it yields CASSLSGQGQNEQYF.

This rearrangement joins TRBV18 to TRBJ2-7; no reliable D call. The CDR3 is 15 amino acids. V gave up 2 bases and J gave up 6 bases, with 17 bases separating them. Germline-derived CDR1 and CDR2 are KGHSH and LQKENI. CDR3 in amino acids: CASSPGSQARSEQYF. The DNA for the CDR3 is TGTGCCAGCTCACCAGGGTCCCAAGCTCGTAGCGAGCAGTACTTC.

This clone was detected a few times. The V gene is TRBV6-5, the J gene TRBJ1-2, with unresolved D. This CDR3 is 14 amino acids long. CDR1 is MNHEY and CDR2 is SVGAGI in the germline V gene. Trimming took 3 bases from V and 0 from J, leaving 8 bases between them. As DNA, the CDR3 is TGTGCCAGCAGTTATCGAATAGCTAACTATGGCTACACCTTC. Translating it yields CASSYRIANYGYTF.

This clone was recorded a few times. The rearrangement joins TRBV29-1 to TRBJ1-1; maybe TRBD1 (6 bases). Trimming cost V 2 bases and J 3 bases, with 19 bases left between them. Germline assignment: CDR1 SQVTM and CDR2 ANQGSEA. The CDR3 covers 16 residues. The CDR3 region has the DNA TGCAGCGTTGAATTCTATCGGGTAAAGGGGGACACTGAAGCTTTCTTT. Protein sequence: CSVEFYRVKGDTEAFF.

This rearrangement joins TRBV29-1 to TRBJ1-4; D uncertain. Germline CDR1 is SQVTM and CDR2 is ANQGSEA. The CDR3 runs 12 residues. V lost 1 base, J lost 2 bases, and 2 bases lay in between. The DNA of the CDR3 is TGCAGCGTTGAAGGTACTAATGAAAAACTGTTTTTT. Translation gives CSVEGTNEKLFF.

J is TRBJ1-6 and V is TRBV11-2; D is uncertain. CDR3 size: 12 residues. The V and J ends lost 1 base and 7 bases respectively, with 2 bases between them. Germline lookup yields CDR1 SGHAT and CDR2 FQNNGV. The CDR3 bases are TGTGCCAGCAGCTTAGTGAATTCACCCCTCCACTTT. Protein sequence: CASSLVNSPLHF.

The rearrangement joins TRBV29-1 to TRBJ2-1; 9 nucleotides agree with TRBD2. J was trimmed by 3 bases and V by 1 base; bases with no gene match: 7. CDR3 length: 16 residues. Germline-derived CDR1 and CDR2 are SQVTM and ANQGSEA. The DNA for the CDR3 is TGCAGCGTTGAAGGGCTAGCGGGGTTATACTACAATGAGCAGTTCTTC. Its translation is CSVEGLAGLYYNEQFF.

The rearrangement joins TRBV29-1 to TRBJ2-2; possibly TRBD1 for D (6 bases). The germline V gene has CDR1 SQVTM and CDR2 ANQGSEA. The CDR3 length is 13 residues. The germline V and J ends were trimmed by 4 bases and 7 bases, with 13 bases remaining between them. The CDR3 region has the DNA TGCAGCGTTGTCCTGGGGGCAATCGGGGAGCTGTTTTTT. This sequence encodes CSVVLGAIGELFF.

The chain links TRBV6-1 to TRBJ2-5; maybe TRBD1 (5 bases). This CDR3 has 13 residues. The V gene lost 6 bases and the J gene lost 4 bases, with 12 bases spanning the gap. Germline V gives CDR1 MNHNS, CDR2 SASEGT. CDR3 DNA sequence: TGTGCCAGCAGCGTTCAGGGTGGAGAGACCCAGTACTTC. Translation: CASSVQGGETQYF.

The genes are TRBV23-1 and TRBJ1-6, with 7 nucleotides matching TRBD1. TRBV23-1 is an ORF; its function is uncertain. The CDR3 consists of 16 residues. Unmatched junction bases numbered 11, after V lost 4 bases and J lost 8 bases. CDR3 coding DNA: TGCGCCAGCAGTCCGTCTAAGACAGGGATCGATTCACCCCTCCACTTT. Translation gives CASSPSKTGIDSPLHF.

This rearrangement joins TRBV30 to TRBJ2-3, with 9 bases fitting TRBD2. Germline CDR1 reads GTSNPN; CDR2 reads SVGIG (reference sequence). With V trimmed by 0 bases and J by 4 bases, 5 bases remained unmatched. The CDR3 loop spans 15 amino acids. The CDR3, as DNA: TGTGCCTGGAGTGTGACTAGCGGTGCTTCAGATACGCAGTATTTT. This translates into CAWSVTSGASDTQYF.

This chain uses TRBV30 with TRBJ1-2; no definite D call. CDR1 GTSNPN and CDR2 SVGIG come from the germline V gene (reference sequence). The CDR3 is 14 amino acids. Trimming took off 5 bases at V and 0 bases at J, with 13 bases between the two ends. As DNA, the CDR3 is TGTGCCTGGGGGAGGGAGAAGACTAACTATGGCTACACCTTC. It specifies CAWGREKTNYGYTF.

This chain joins TRBV25-1 and TRBJ1-1, with D maybe TRBD1 (6 bases). V dropped 7 bases and J dropped 4 bases, with 10 bases sitting between them. This CDR3 contains 12 residues. Looked up from germline, CDR1 is MGHDK and CDR2 is SYGVNS. In nucleotides, the CDR3 is TGTGCCAGCACGCAGGGGATCACTGAAGCTTTCTTT. It yields the protein CASTQGITEAFF.

This chain joins TRBV19 and TRBJ2-3; 12 nucleotides align to TRBD1. The CDR3 is 16 amino acids. Germline V CDR1 and CDR2: LNHDA, SQIVND (reference sequence). V shed 5 bases, J shed 6 bases, and the junction held 9 bases outside the gene matches. CDR3 amino acids: CASSAPGQGAPDTQYF. In DNA form, the CDR3 reads TGTGCCAGTAGTGCGCCGGGACAGGGGGCGCCGGATACGCAGTATTTT.

The chain combines TRBV30 with TRBJ2-7; 11 positions agree with TRBD2. The J segment lost 1 base and the V segment lost 0 bases, leaving 8 bases of the junction unmatched. Germline lookup yields CDR1 GTSNPN and CDR2 SVGIG (reference sequence). The CDR3 is 17 residues long. CDR3 sequence (DNA): TGTGCCTGGAGTGTACGCACTAGCGGGGGTCGTTCCTACGAGCAGTACTTC. Translated: CAWSVRTSGGRSYEQYF.

The V gene is TRBV9, the J gene TRBJ1-1; no reliable D call. The CDR3 covers 14 residues. V was cut by 2 bases and J by 1 base, with 9 bases left in between. Germline loops: CDR1 SGDLS, CDR2 YYNGEE. CDR3 region: CASSVAVQNTEAFF. The DNA of the CDR3 is TGTGCCAGCAGCGTCGCAGTCCAGAACACTGAAGCTTTCTTT.

In this sample, this clone turned up once. This sequence joins TRBV6-6 and TRBJ1-2; D is possibly TRBD1 (6 bases). CDR1 and CDR2 (germline): MNHNY, SVGAGI (reference sequence). The length of the CDR3 is 13 residues. Between the trimmed V and J ends, which lost 5 bases and 6 bases, there was a span of 13 bases. CDR3 DNA: TGTGCCAGCAGTCTACAGGGCGTGGATGGCTACACCTTC. This gives the protein CASSLQGVDGYTF.

The chain recombines TRBV10-3 with TRBJ2-5, with 9 bases identical to TRBD1. The CDR3 consists of 15 residues. The germline V gene encodes CDR1 ENHRY and CDR2 SYGVKD. With V trimmed by 4 bases and J by 6 bases, 9 bases remained unmatched. The CDR3 reads CAISAEPGQGKTQYF. Written as DNA, the CDR3 is TGTGCCATCAGTGCCGAGCCGGGACAGGGAAAGACCCAGTACTTC.

The rearrangement links TRBV18 to TRBJ2-3, with a tentative D call TRBD1 (6 bases). The CDR3 spans 15 residues. V gave up 3 bases and J gave up 0 bases, with 10 bases separating them. Looked up from germline, CDR1 is KGHSH and CDR2 is LQKENI. The CDR3 spells CASSPGTSSTDTQYF. The DNA for the CDR3 is TGTGCCAGCTCACCTGGGACATCTAGCACAGATACGCAGTATTTT.

This clone was picked up a small number of times. V is TRBV29-1 and J is TRBJ2-5, with TRBD1 as a possible D gene (7 bases). The CDR3 has 12 amino acids. V lost 2 bases to trimming and J lost 8 bases, with 12 bases between them. CDR1 SQVTM and CDR2 ANQGSEA come from the germline V gene. CDR3 region: CSVEFGGGTQYF. CDR3 sequence (DNA): TGCAGCGTTGAATTTGGAGGGGGCACCCAGTACTTC. Based on the CDR3 plus reference TRBV29-1 and TRBJ2-5, the full variable domain is SAVISQKPSRDICQRGTSLTIQCQVDSQVTMMFWYRQQPGQSLTLIATANQGSEATYESGFVIDKFPISRPNLTFSTLTVSNMSPEDSSIYLCSVEFGGGTQYFGPGTRLLVL.

There are a few counts of this clone. J is TRBJ1-1 and V is TRBV19; D is undetermined. Deletions cut 3 bases from V and 0 bases from J, with 5 bases between. Per germline, CDR1 LNHDA and CDR2 SQIVND (reference sequence). This CDR3 spans 13 amino acids. In DNA, the CDR3 is TGTGCCAGTAGTATTAGGTTGAACACTGAAGCTTTCTTT. It is translated as CASSIRLNTEAFF.

The chain links TRBV25-1 to TRBJ2-3, with 8 bases lining up with TRBD1. With V trimmed by 4 bases and J by 2 bases, 2 bases remained unmatched. The CDR3 has 14 residues. The germline V gene encodes CDR1 MGHDK and CDR2 SYGVNS. CDR3 nucleotide sequence: TGTGCCAGCAGTGGACAGGGGTTCACAGATACGCAGTATTTT. This gives the protein CASSGQGFTDTQYF.

This clone occurred once. The CDR3: CSVRTDDNTQYF. CDR3 sequence (DNA): TGCAGCGTCAGGACAGACGACAATACGCAGTATTTT. The chain links TRBV29-1 to TRBJ2-3, with TRBD1 as a possible D gene (6 bases). The ends were cut back, 6 bases at V and 7 bases at J, with 14 bases in the middle. The germline gives CDR1 SQVTM, CDR2 ANQGSEA. The CDR3 length is 12 residues.

V usage is TRBV30 and J usage is TRBJ2-7, with a weak D call TRBD1 (6 bases). In germline, CDR1 is GTSNPN, CDR2 SVGIG (reference sequence). CDR3 length: 13 amino acids. V lost 0 bases to trimming and J lost 6 bases, with 12 bases between them. DNA of the CDR3: TGTGCCTGGAGTGTGGGCAGGGGTTCCGAGCAGTACTTC. It is translated as CAWSVGRGSEQYF.

The chain has TRBV5-4 and TRBJ2-1; unclear D gene. Trimming took 4 bases from V and 6 from J, leaving 17 bases between them. The CDR3 is 15 residues long. Germline values: CDR1 SGHNT, CDR2 YYREEE (reference sequence). DNA for the CDR3: TGTGCCAGCAGCCCTCTCCGCGAGCTAGTCAATGAGCAGTTCTTC. Encoded protein: CASSPLRELVNEQFF.

The chain is built from TRBV29-1 and TRBJ2-5, with D possibly being TRBD2 (5 bases). Germline CDR1 reads SQVTM; CDR2 reads ANQGSEA. The CDR3 has 8 residues. The germline V and J ends were trimmed by 8 bases and 7 bases, with 5 bases remaining between them. CDR3 residues: CSRGTQYF. CDR3 coding DNA: TGCAGCCGGGGGACCCAGTACTTC.

The chain combines TRBV5-1 with TRBJ2-5; no firm D call. Germline V gene sequence: CDR1 SGHRS, CDR2 YFSETQ. The length of the CDR3 is 11 residues. V was pared by 5 bases and J by 2 bases, with 4 bases between. The CDR3: CASRSQETQYF. The CDR3 nucleotides read TGCGCCAGCAGGTCTCAAGAGACCCAGTACTTC.

The J gene is TRBJ1-1, the V gene TRBV29-1; D remains ambiguous. Trimming took off 4 bases at V and 3 bases at J, with 18 bases between the two ends. Germline assignment: CDR1 SQVTM and CDR2 ANQGSEA. The CDR3 spans 15 residues. The chain's CDR3 is CSVGHNLRADTEAFF. The DNA for the CDR3 is TGCAGCGTTGGCCATAATCTGCGGGCGGACACTGAAGCTTTCTTT. Filled out from reference TRBV29-1 and TRBJ1-1, the complete variable domain reads SAVISQKPSRDICQRGTSLTIQCQVDSQVTMMFWYRQQPGQSLTLIATANQGSEATYESGFVIDKFPISRPNLTFSTLTVSNMSPEDSSIYLCSVGHNLRADTEAFFGQGTRLTVV.

The chain uses TRBV23-1 and TRBJ2-7; 12 bases line up with TRBD2. TRBV23-1 is given ORF status, its function remaining uncertain. V was clipped by 4 bases and J by 7 bases; unmatched bases: 8. This CDR3 region has 15 residues. CDR3 protein: CASSPRLAGAGEQYF. CDR3 nucleotide sequence: TGCGCCAGCAGTCCTAGACTAGCGGGGGCGGGGGAGCAGTACTTC.

This rearrangement joins TRBV5-1 to TRBJ2-7; TRBD1 agrees at 10 bases. The CDR3 is made up of 16 amino acids. V was pared by 4 bases and J by 2 bases, with 9 bases of the junction left unmatched. CDR1 and CDR2 (germline): SGHRS, YFSETQ. The CDR3 DNA is TGCGCCAGCAGCGATGGACAGGGGGTAAGGACCTACGAGCAGTACTTC. Its protein product is CASSDGQGVRTYEQYF.